This paragraph covers one TCR beta chain sequence. These data are taken from a study of shared T cell receptors in the human thymus. TCRdb keeps only in-frame clones here, not all; method: immunoSEQ multiplex PCR. The repertoire has roughly 700,000 clones, approximately 90% of them found once; the top ten carry 0.0085% to 0.012%. Germline CDR1 reads SGHKS; CDR2 reads YYEKEE (reference sequence). The CDR3 is 14 residues long. The germline V and J ends were trimmed by 2 bases and 5 bases, with 11 bases remaining between them. A further study also used this sample, focusing on human thymus T cells. According to that study: Thymus pieces cut out during corrective heart surgery were the tissue that was used. Usage of V and J genes appeared biased in thymic and blood repertoires. Thymic TCR repertoires of unrelated people reportedly overlapped highly.

This TCR came from a boy in the first two years of life with a congenital heart defect. This chain links TRBV5-5 with TRBJ1-5; D is ambiguous. The specimen sequenced was thymocytes. The CDR3 region has the DNA TGTGCCAGCAGCTTTCTGGCGGGTGATCAGCCCCAGCATTTT. Protein: CASSFLAGDQPQHF.